The 17 T cell receptor beta chains below were found in one sample sequenced in a study of Graves' ophthalmopathy and Graves' hyperthyroidism. TCR beta CDR3 regions were amplified from RNA transcripts. First-round RT-PCR relied on HTBI primers, and a second-round multiplex PCR came next. TCRdb called the multiplex PCR reads again in MiXCR, with one record for every CDR3 protein. The sample holds approximately 1.2 million distinct CDR3 sequences, about two fifths seen once. Specimen: peripheral blood or thyroid tissue (not recorded which). Receptors originate from an adult man with Graves' hyperthyroidism.

The chain has TRBV20-1 and TRBJ2-5; D may be TRBD2 (7 bases). The CDR3 loop spans 14 amino acids. Germline V lookup: CDR1 DFQATT, CDR2 SNEGSKA (reference sequence). V was pared by 6 bases and J by 5 bases, with 19 bases between. DNA of the CDR3: TGCAGTGCCAGCCAAGGGGGGAGGGGTGAGACCCAGTACTTC. This sequence encodes CSASQGGRGETQYF.

The gene calls are TRBV7-2 and TRBJ2-7; TRBD2 agrees at 14 bases. The CDR3 loop spans 15 amino acids. Germline V gene sequence: CDR1 SGHTA, CDR2 FQGNSA. V was clipped by 5 bases and J by 12 bases; unmatched bases: 12. CDR3 bases: TGTGCCAGCAGCGCGACACCTGGGACTAGCGGGAGTAGGTACTTC. This sequence encodes CASSATPGTSGSRYF.

This clonotype was detected many times. The chain has TRBV12-3 or TRBV12-4 and TRBJ1-2; possible D gene TRBD1, 6 bases. Trimming shortened V by 3 bases and J by 6 bases, and 14 bases separated the two germline ends. CDR3 length equals 14 residues. The CDR3 region has the DNA TGTGCCAGCAGTTTCGACAGGCCCGATAATGGCTACACCTTC. Amino acids: CASSFDRPDNGYTF.

This clonotype showed up many times. The chain joins TRBV25-1 to TRBJ1-1; D might be TRBD1 (5 bases). The CDR3 extends over 13 amino acids. CDR1 is MGHDK and CDR2 is SYGVNS in the germline V gene. Trimming took off 5 bases at V and 5 bases at J, with 12 bases between the two ends. The CDR3 loop reads CASSRGMSTEAFF. In DNA form, the CDR3 reads TGTGCCAGCAGTCGGGGGATGAGTACTGAAGCTTTCTTT. Drawing the rest from reference TRBV25-1 and TRBJ1-1, the complete variable domain is EADIYQTPRYLVIGTGKKITLECSQTMGHDKMYWYQQDPGMELHLIHYSYGVNSTEKGDLSSESTVSRIRTEHFPLTLESARPSHTSQYLCASSRGMSTEAFFGQGTRLTVV.

The sample holds many counts of this clonotype. This rearrangement joins TRBV14 to TRBJ2-2, with D unresolved. The CDR3 has 16 amino acids. Germline V gene sequence: CDR1 SGHDN, CDR2 FVKESK. V was pared by 1 base and J by 1 base, with 10 bases between. The CDR3, as DNA: TGTGCCAGCAGCCAAGGGGTCGGGCTGAACACCGGGGAGCTGTTTTTT. It encodes CASSQGVGLNTGELFF.

This clonotype was counted ten times or more. The gene calls are TRBV9 and TRBJ1-2; D gene unclear. The CDR3 has 12 amino acids. The ends were cut back, 2 bases at V and 5 bases at J, with 7 bases in the middle. CDR1 SGDLS and CDR2 YYNGEE come from the germline V gene. The CDR3 loop reads CASSVSEYGYTF. In DNA form, the CDR3 reads TGTGCCAGCAGCGTTTCTGAGTATGGCTACACCTTC.

This clonotype was counted only a few times. The chain carries TRBV5-5 and TRBJ1-3, with D tentatively TRBD1 (5 bases). From germline, CDR1 is SGHKS and CDR2 YYEKEE (reference sequence). Trimming took 1 base from V and 0 from J, leaving 11 bases between them. The CDR3 covers 16 residues. The CDR3 bases are TGTGCCAGCAGCTTGATGGGGACCCGCTCTGGAAACACCATATATTTT. It encodes CASSLMGTRSGNTIYF.

The chain employs TRBV19 and TRBJ2-5; no clear D gene. This CDR3 contains 16 residues. The V end lost 6 bases, the J end lost 0 bases, and 17 bases lay between the germline ends. The V gene's germline CDR1 is LNHDA and CDR2 SQIVND (reference sequence). CDR3 protein: CASSLRTVNDQETQYF. In nucleotides, the CDR3 is TGTGCCAGTAGCTTGAGGACGGTGAATGACCAAGAGACCCAGTACTTC.

This clonotype was seen only once. The rearrangement links TRBV7-6 to TRBJ2-5; TRBD1 matches 8 bases. Per the germline V gene, CDR1 is SGHVS and CDR2 is FNYEAQ. V was pared by 5 bases and J by 7 bases, with 12 bases of the junction left unmatched. The CDR3 spans 15 residues. CDR3 region: CASSLLTGALGTQYF. In nucleotides, the CDR3 is TGTGCCAGCAGCCTCCTGACAGGGGCACTAGGGACCCAGTACTTC.

Points on this clonotype: Since a much larger clone is just one base distant, this may be a read error. The V call is TRBV20-1, the J call TRBJ2-5, with D tentatively TRBD1 or TRBD2 (6 bases each). Between the trimmed V and J ends, which lost 3 bases and 6 bases, there was a span of 14 bases. Per the germline V gene, CDR1 is DFQATT and CDR2 is SNEGSKA (reference sequence). The CDR3 spans 13 residues. CDR3 coding DNA: TGCAGTGCTAGTCACGGGGGCGACAAGACCCAGTACTTC. Residues: CSASHGGDKTQYF.

In this sample, this clonotype turned up many times. The chain links TRBV20-1 to TRBJ1-6; D call uncertain. This CDR3 spans 14 amino acids. Germline V gene lookup returns CDR1 DFQATT and CDR2 SNEGSKA (reference sequence). V was cut by 6 bases and J by 6 bases, with 15 bases left in between. CDR3 sequence reads: CSAGQQSTNSPLHF. CDR3 DNA: TGCAGTGCCGGTCAACAAAGTACTAATTCACCCCTCCACTTT.

This chain connects TRBV29-1 to TRBJ1-2; possibly TRBD1 for D (6 bases). The CDR3 is made up of 12 amino acids. Deletions cut 8 bases from V and 3 bases from J, with 13 bases between. Germline V lookup: CDR1 SQVTM, CDR2 ANQGSEA. The CDR3 loop reads CSSVGGDYGYTF. The CDR3 DNA sequence: TGCAGCTCCGTCGGGGGCGACTATGGCTACACCTTC. The entire variable domain, with the rest obtained from reference TRBV29-1 and TRBJ1-2, is as follows: SAVISQKPSRDICQRGTSLTIQCQVDSQVTMMFWYRQQPGQSLTLIATANQGSEATYESGFVIDKFPISRPNLTFSTLTVSNMSPEDSSIYLCSSVGGDYGYTFGSGTRLTVV.

The rearrangement uses TRBV29-1 and TRBJ2-3; D uncertain. This CDR3 has 14 amino acids. Germline CDR1 reads SQVTM; CDR2 reads ANQGSEA. V was shortened by 7 bases and J by 3 bases, with 17 bases between the two germline ends. This CDR3 is CSAENHGRTDTQYF. The CDR3 DNA follows: TGCAGCGCCGAGAACCACGGACGAACAGATACGCAGTATTTT.

The CDR3 coding sequence is TGTGCCAGCAGCCGTACCCGGGACAGGGGACCAGCTTTCTTT. It encodes CASSRTRDRGPAFF. V usage is TRBV12-3 or TRBV12-4 and J usage is TRBJ1-1; TRBD1 agrees at 10 bases. Trimming at V came to 6 bases and at J to 10 bases, leaving 11 bases not matched to a gene. This CDR3 comprises 14 residues.

This clonotype was counted ten times or more. This rearrangement joins TRBV6-5 to TRBJ1-6; 10 bases are shared with TRBD1. The CDR3 covers 15 residues. The germline gives CDR1 MNHEY, CDR2 SVGAGI. V gave up 6 bases and J gave up 6 bases; unmatched junction bases: 5. In nucleotides, the CDR3 is TGTGCCAGCAGGGGGGGACAGGGGTTTAATTCACCCCTCCACTTT. Translating gives CASRGGQGFNSPLHF.

The chain joins TRBV7-9 to TRBJ2-7; D is undetermined. The V end lost 5 bases, the J end lost 3 bases, and 26 bases lay between the germline ends. Germline CDR1 reads SEHNR; CDR2 reads FQNEAQ (reference sequence). The CDR3 is made up of 18 amino acids. The CDR3 nucleotides read TGTGCCAGCAGCGTAGGCCCCTCAGCCCCTCTCTCCCTCTACGAGCAGTACTTC. Protein sequence: CASSVGPSAPLSLYEQYF.

In this sample, this clonotype turned up many times. This chain uses TRBV25-1 with TRBJ2-5; a possible D gene is TRBD2 (6 bases). Trimming took 3 bases from V and 7 from J, leaving 15 bases between them. Germline V CDR1 and CDR2: MGHDK, SYGVNS. This CDR3 has 14 amino acids. The CDR3 sequence is CASSETGGIGTQYF. The DNA of the CDR3 is TGTGCCAGCAGTGAGACTGGGGGGATAGGGACCCAGTACTTC.